This T cell receptor (beta chain) was captured in a study of cytomegalovirus exposure and HLA in healthy donors. On the study more broadly: Some 80 million unique TCRs from HLA-typed donors were held in an early data release. Study-wide points: Most TCR beta V segments were productive about 90% or about 30% of the time in an earlier analysis. As was reported, the HLA-A and HLA-B alleles of most subjects were accurately predicted from TCR beta sequences. Researchers reported in a later analysis that a missense DCLRE1C variant was tied to TCR beta V- and J-gene trimming.

Turning to this clone: Its target is not known.

CDR1 and CDR2 from the germline V gene are SGHAT and FQNNGV. CDR3 length: 15 amino acids. Trimming cost V 5 bases and J 3 bases, with 15 bases left between them. Primers included in the PCR were 60 Vbeta and 13 Jbeta primers. Only in-frame clones appear in the TCRdb table, and some are missing; sequencing was by immunoSEQ multiplex PCR. The table records approximately 100,000 clones, about 70% of them present only once. The receptor was isolated from a man aged 50 to 60 in good health and CMV-seropositive. The specimen was PBMCs. V is TRBV11-2 and J is TRBJ2-3, with D possibly matching TRBD2 (7 bases). CDR3 loop: CASSPGGRRTDTQYF. CDR3 nucleotides: TGTGCCAGCAGCCCCGGGGGGCGGAGGACAGATACGCAGTATTTT. Using reference TRBV11-2 and TRBJ2-3 for the parts outside the CDR3, the full variable domain is EAGVAQSPRYKIIEKRQSVAFWCNPISGHATLYWYQQILGQGPKLLIQFQNNGVVDDSQLPKDRFSAERLKGVDSTLKIQPAKLEDSAVYLCASSPGGRRTDTQYFGPGTRLTVL.